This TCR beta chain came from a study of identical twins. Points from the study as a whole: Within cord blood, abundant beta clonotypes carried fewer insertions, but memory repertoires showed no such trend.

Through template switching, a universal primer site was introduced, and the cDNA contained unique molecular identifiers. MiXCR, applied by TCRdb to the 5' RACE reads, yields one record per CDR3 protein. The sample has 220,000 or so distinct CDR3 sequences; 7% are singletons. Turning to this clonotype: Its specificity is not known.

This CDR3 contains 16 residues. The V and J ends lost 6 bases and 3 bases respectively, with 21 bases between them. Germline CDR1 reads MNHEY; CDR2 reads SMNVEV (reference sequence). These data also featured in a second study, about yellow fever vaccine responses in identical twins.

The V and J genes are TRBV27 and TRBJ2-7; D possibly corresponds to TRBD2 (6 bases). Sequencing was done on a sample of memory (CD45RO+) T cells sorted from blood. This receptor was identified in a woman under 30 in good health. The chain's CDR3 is CASRRKGDSINYEQYF. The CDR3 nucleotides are TGTGCCAGCAGGCGCAAAGGGGACTCCATTAACTACGAGCAGTACTTC.